These 17 T cell receptor beta chains came from one sample sequenced in a study of blood T cell repertoires in COVID-19 (dated by TCRdb to the early 2020s). The protocol used for the library was the immunoSEQ multiplex PCR assay. Entries here come from immuneACCESS through TCRdb and include only in-frame sequences with V and J called. Some clones fail to appear in such tables; in the studies checked, an unresolved V gene covers under half of the shortfall, and the cause of the remainder is unknown. This sample holds some 230,000 clones; roughly nine tenths were observed only once. More than 3% of the sample rests with the top ten. Sequencing was performed on PBMCs or T cells enriched from blood (not recorded which). These receptor sequences come from a woman aged 18-29 years in a cohort exposed to, infected with or recovered from COVID-19 (not recorded which).

This chain uses TRBV12-3 or TRBV12-4 with TRBJ1-2; 7 bases match TRBD1. CDR3 length: 13 amino acids. Trimming at V came to 5 bases and at J to 6 bases, leaving 6 bases not matched to a gene. DNA for the CDR3: TGTGCCAGCAGTGGGACAGTTAGGGATGGCTACACCTTC. Amino acid sequence: CASSGTVRDGYTF.

The genes are TRBV6-1 and TRBJ1-3; TRBD1 agrees at 9 bases. Per the germline V gene, CDR1 is MNHNS and CDR2 is SASEGT. CDR3 length: 15 amino acids. J lost 2 bases, V lost 1 base, and 0 bases had no gene match. The CDR3 here is CASSEDRGPGNTIYF. The CDR3 DNA reads as TGTGCCAGCAGTGAAGACAGGGGGCCTGGAAACACCATATATTTT.

The J gene is TRBJ1-4, the V gene TRBV11-2, with 8 bases lining up with TRBD1. Germline V gene data show CDR1 as SGHAT and CDR2 as FQNNGV. The CDR3 loop spans 15 amino acids. V gave up 5 bases and J gave up 3 bases; unmatched junction bases: 5. CDR3 in DNA: TGTGCCAGCAGCGGACAGGGTGCGGCTAATGAAAAACTGTTTTTT. This encodes CASSGQGAANEKLFF.

This chain joins TRBV24-1 and TRBJ1-2; 8 bases are a match to TRBD1. Germline CDR1 KGHDR, CDR2 SFDVKD. The CDR3 is made up of 15 amino acids. V gave up 6 bases and J gave up 4 bases; unmatched junction bases: 9. The CDR3 spells CATSISTGDGYGYTF. The CDR3 bases are TGTGCCACCAGTATCTCGACAGGGGATGGCTATGGCTACACCTTC.

V and J are TRBV5-1 and TRBJ2-7, with TRBD1 matching over 7 bases. The V and J ends lost 0 bases and 0 bases, in that order; junction bases with no gene match: 6. The CDR3 consists of 16 residues. Germline loops: CDR1 SGHRS, CDR2 YFSETQ. The CDR3 DNA follows: TGCGCCAGCAGCTTGGGGCCCCGGGACAGCTCCTACGAGCAGTACTTC. Its translation is CASSLGPRDSSYEQYF.

The V and J genes are TRBV10-3 and TRBJ2-1, with D uncertain. CDR1 and CDR2 from the germline V gene are ENHRY and SYGVKD. The CDR3 runs to 13 residues. The V and J ends lost 0 bases and 9 bases respectively, with 9 bases between them. The CDR3 is CAISESQRGEQFF. Here the CDR3 DNA reads TGTGCCATCAGTGAGTCGCAAAGAGGTGAGCAGTTCTTC.

The V gene is TRBV15, the J gene TRBJ1-1; D not resolved. CDR1 LNHNV and CDR2 YYDKDF come from the germline V gene (reference sequence). CDR3 size: 17 residues. The ends were cut back, 4 bases at V and 1 base at J, with 19 bases in the middle. The CDR3, as DNA: TGTGCCACCAGCATGGATAACTTCGGCAGGCGGAACACTGAAGCTTTCTTT. The encoded protein is CATSMDNFGRRNTEAFF.

The chain employs TRBV30 and TRBJ2-7, with 7 bases fitting TRBD2. CDR3 length: 14 amino acids. Germline trimming cut 0 bases from V and 2 bases from J; bases unmatched to any gene: 4. Germline V gene data show CDR1 as GTSNPN and CDR2 as SVGIG (reference sequence). CDR3 coding DNA: TGTGCCTGGAGTGTCCCGGGACTACCCTACGAGCAGTACTTC. Residues: CAWSVPGLPYEQYF.

This rearrangement joins TRBV5-1 to TRBJ1-6; D is perhaps TRBD1 (6 bases). Germline V gene data show CDR1 as SGHRS and CDR2 as YFSETQ. This CDR3 contains 17 residues. V was clipped by 2 bases and J by 6 bases, with 18 bases between them. CDR3: CASSLRFRGPPNSPLHF. The DNA for the CDR3 is TGCGCCAGCAGCTTAAGATTCAGGGGCCCCCCTAATTCACCCCTCCACTTT.

V usage is TRBV30 and J usage is TRBJ2-2; D may be TRBD1 (5 bases). V was pared by 1 base and J by 0 bases, with 9 bases between. CDR1 and CDR2 from the germline V gene are GTSNPN and SVGIG (reference sequence). This CDR3 contains 15 residues. The CDR3 nucleotides are TGTGCCTGGAGTGAAGACAGTCCGAACACCGGGGAGCTGTTTTTT. Amino acid sequence: CAWSEDSPNTGELFF.

This rearrangement joins TRBV25-1 to TRBJ1-2; 7 positions match TRBD1. The length of the CDR3 is 14 residues. Germline V lookup: CDR1 MGHDK, CDR2 SYGVNS. J gave up 8 bases and V 8 bases, and 14 bases lay outside the gene matches. The CDR3 reads CASSLPGQSYGYTF. CDR3 nucleotide sequence: TGTGCCAGCTCACTCCCGGGACAGTCTTACGGCTACACCTTC.

V is TRBV7-6 and J is TRBJ2-1; 8 nucleotides align to TRBD2. Trimming at V came to 5 bases and at J to 13 bases, leaving 10 bases not matched to a gene. CDR1 is SGHVS and CDR2 is FNYEAQ in the germline V gene. There are 13 residues in the CDR3. CDR3 protein: CASSPGGAGKQFF. CDR3 DNA: TGTGCCAGCAGCCCCGGGGGGGCCGGTAAACAGTTCTTC.

V and J are TRBV29-1 and TRBJ2-2; D unclear. The CDR3 extends over 15 amino acids. Germline CDR1 reads SQVTM; CDR2 reads ANQGSEA. Trimming removed 3 bases from V and 0 bases from J, with 11 bases in between. The CDR3 here is CSVEVETPNTGELFF. Here the CDR3 DNA reads TGCAGCGTTGAGGTTGAGACACCGAACACCGGGGAGCTGTTTTTT.

The V call is TRBV2, the J call TRBJ1-2; D unresolved. The ends were cut back, 0 bases at V and 9 bases at J, with 11 bases in the middle. The CDR3 loop spans 13 amino acids. Germline V gene sequence: CDR1 SNHLY, CDR2 FYNNEI. CDR3 bases: TGTGCCAGCAGTGAAGCTGACTTTCGGAGCTACACCTTC. Its protein product is CASSEADFRSYTF. Using reference TRBV2 and TRBJ1-2 for the parts outside the CDR3, the full variable domain is EPEVTQTPSHQVTQMGQEVILRCVPISNHLYFYWYRQILGQKVEFLVSFYNNEISEKSEIFDDQFSVERPDGSNFTLKIRSTKLEDSAMYFCASSEADFRSYTFGSGTRLTVV.

The chain couples TRBV27 to TRBJ1-6; possibly TRBD1 for D (5 bases). Germline V gene lookup returns CDR1 MNHEY and CDR2 SMNVEV (reference sequence). V was trimmed by 9 bases and J by 0 bases, leaving 12 bases between them. The CDR3 runs to 15 residues. This CDR3 is CASNLQGSYNSPLHF. DNA for the CDR3: TGTGCCAGTAATTTGCAGGGCTCCTATAATTCACCCCTCCACTTT.

This chain links TRBV5-4 with TRBJ2-6, with TRBD1 matching 7 bases. The V gene's germline CDR1 is SGHNT and CDR2 YYREEE (reference sequence). Trimming removed 4 bases from V and 0 bases from J; junction bases left unmatched: 7. This CDR3 region has 17 residues. The CDR3 bases are TGTGCCAGCAGCCCGACAGGGATCAGCTCTGGGGCCAACGTCCTGACTTTC. It codes for CASSPTGISSGANVLTF.

V usage is TRBV19 and J usage is TRBJ1-2; 9 bases are a match to TRBD1. Germline V gives CDR1 LNHDA, CDR2 SQIVND (reference sequence). Trimming at V came to 5 bases and at J to 4 bases, leaving 5 bases not matched to a gene. The CDR3 is 14 amino acids. The CDR3: CASSRGQGPYGYTF. CDR3 nucleotides: TGTGCCAGTAGTCGTGGACAGGGGCCCTATGGCTACACCTTC.